These T cell receptor beta chains were read from a single sample in a study of T cells after yellow fever vaccination. TCRdb re-called the 5' RACE reads through MiXCR, storing one row per CDR3 protein. This table has fewer than 350,000 distinct CDR3 sequences, more than 8.5% appearing once. The sequences come from PBMCs, collected on the day of the first yellow fever vaccination. These receptors were taken from a man aged 18 to 35 who received the YFV17D yellow fever vaccine. The CDR3 runs from the conserved cysteine through the conserved F or W. Each record gives: clone size, D gene, J gene, V gene, CDR3 protein, CDR3 DNA. D genes are given only for firm matches. Where a row states a size, it is once, few, many or the class of an expanded clone; other rows omit it.

.	.	TRBJ1-2	TRBV2	CASSEGGRELSGYTF	TGTGCCAGCAGTGAAGGGGGGCGCGAGCTCTCCGGCTACACCTTC
.	.	TRBJ1-4	TRBV5-1	CASSFGTTNEKLFF	TGCGCCAGCAGCTTTGGGACAACTAATGAAAAACTGTTTTTT
.	.	TRBJ2-4	TRBV12-5	CASGLVLEGLAKNIQYF	TGTGCTAGTGGTTTGGTACTGGAAGGACTAGCCAAAAACATTCAGTACTTC
.	.	TRBJ1-1	TRBV29-1	CSVVDSNTEAFF	TGCAGCGTTGTTGACAGTAACACTGAAGCTTTCTTT
.	.	TRBJ2-5	TRBV23-1	CASSQSKGGRGDQETQYF	TGCGCCAGCAGTCAATCGAAAGGGGGCAGGGGGGACCAAGAGACCCAGTACTTC
.	TRBD1	TRBJ1-2	TRBV6-5	CACRYSRGLYGYTF	TGTGCCTGCAGATACAGCAGGGGGCTCTATGGCTACACCTTC
many	TRBD1	TRBJ2-3	TRBV4-1	CASSPGQHPTDTQYF	TGCGCCAGCAGCCCGGGACAGCATCCCACAGATACGCAGTATTTT
.	.	TRBJ2-5	TRBV7-9	CASSLSLAQVHGETQYF	TGTGCCAGCAGCTTATCCCTCGCCCAGGTCCACGGGGAGACCCAGTACTTC
few	.	TRBJ2-2	TRBV5-1	CASSFQDGAGELFF	TGCGCCAGCAGCTTTCAGGACGGGGCCGGGGAGCTGTTTTTT
.	TRBD1	TRBJ1-2	TRBV15	CATSRGDRLYGYTF	TGTGCCACCAGCAGAGGGGACAGACTCTATGGCTACACCTTC
.	.	TRBJ2-4	TRBV25-1	CASSVGLFKYF	TGTGCCAGCAGTGTTGGACTCTTTAAGTACTTC
many	TRBD2	TRBJ2-2	TRBV24-1	CATSDSSGGLTGELFF	TGTGCCACCAGTGACTCCAGCGGGGGGCTCACCGGGGAGCTGTTTTTT
many	TRBD1	TRBJ1-2	TRBV12-3/TRBV12-4	CASSPPDRVGYGYTF	TGTGCCAGCAGTCCGCCCGACAGGGTCGGCTATGGCTACACCTTC
few	.	TRBJ1-5	TRBV12-3/TRBV12-4	CASSLGQRGQPQHF	TGTGCCAGCAGCCTCGGACAGCGAGGCCAGCCCCAGCATTTT
few	.	TRBJ2-6	TRBV7-2	CASSLEVSGANVLTF	TGTGCCAGCAGCTTAGAGGTCTCTGGGGCCAACGTCCTGACTTTC
few	.	TRBJ1-2	TRBV18	CASSPPSRSPYGYTF	TGTGCCAGCTCACCACCTAGCAGGAGCCCGTATGGCTACACCTTC
.	.	TRBJ2-7	TRBV4-1	CASSQDRRGDEQYF	TGCGCCAGCAGCCAAGATCGGAGGGGTGACGAGCAGTACTTC
.	.	TRBJ2-2	TRBV7-2	CASSPLRDTGELFF	TGTGCCAGCAGCCCCCTCCGGGACACCGGGGAGCTGTTTTTT
.	.	TRBJ2-3	TRBV11-3	CASSLEGYSTDTQYF	TGTGCCAGCAGCTTAGAGGGGTACAGCACAGATACGCAGTATTTT
.	TRBD2	TRBJ2-7	TRBV15	CATSRVPSGLYEQYF	TGTGCCACCAGCAGAGTACCTAGCGGATTATACGAGCAGTACTTC
.	.	TRBJ2-3	TRBV7-2	CASSLVRTQADTQYF	TGTGCCAGCAGCTTAGTTCGGACTCAGGCGGATACGCAGTATTTT
many	TRBD2	TRBJ2-7	TRBV7-3	CASSPMPGLGYEQYF	TGTGCCAGCAGCCCTATGCCGGGACTAGGCTACGAGCAGTACTTC
few	.	TRBJ2-2	TRBV7-9	CASSSRDTQNTGELFF	TGTGCCAGCAGCTCCCGGGACACGCAGAACACCGGGGAGCTGTTTTTT
many	.	TRBJ2-7	TRBV12-3/TRBV12-4	CASSLGLTYEQYF	TGTGCCAGCAGTTTGGGACTGACCTACGAGCAGTACTTC
many	.	TRBJ2-1	TRBV5-5	CASSLGTSNEQFF	TGTGCCAGCAGCTTAGGGACTTCAAATGAGCAGTTCTTC
few	.	TRBJ2-5	TRBV29-1	CSVEGLRATETQYF	TGCAGCGTTGAAGGGCTCAGGGCGACGGAGACCCAGTACTTC